This is a list of T cell receptor beta chains from one sample in a study of early stage breast cancer tumors. Only in-frame clones appear in the TCRdb table, and some are missing; sequencing was by immunoSEQ multiplex PCR. The data show roughly 40,000 clones, around 73% seen once. Sequencing was carried out using blood. These receptors were taken from a person in their fifties or sixties with breast cancer. CDR3s include the opening cysteine and the closing phenylalanine or tryptophan. Each record gives: clone size, J gene, V gene, D gene, CDR3 DNA, CDR3 protein. D genes are given only for firm matches. Size values are once, few and many counts, or a class for expanded clones, and some rows have none.

clone_size: NA; j_call: TRBJ1-2; v_call: TRBV5-1; d_call: TRBD1; cdr3_nt: TGCGCCAGCAGCTCCGGGACAGGGTCCTATGGCTACACCTTC; cdr3_aa: CASSSGTGSYGYTF
clone_size: once; j_call: TRBJ1-2; v_call: TRBV27; d_call: NA; cdr3_nt: TGTGCCAGCAGTCAAAACAGGGTTAAATCCTATGGCTACACCTTC; cdr3_aa: CASSQNRVKSYGYTF
clone_size: NA; j_call: TRBJ1-2; v_call: TRBV6-1; d_call: TRBD1; cdr3_nt: TGTGCCAGCAGGGACAGGGGTCGTGACGGCTACACCTTC; cdr3_aa: CASRDRGRDGYTF
clone_size: once; j_call: TRBJ2-3; v_call: TRBV4-2; d_call: TRBD2; cdr3_nt: TGTGCCAGCAGCCAAGACGACCGGGGGAACCTAGCGGGCGGCACAGATACGCAGTATTTT; cdr3_aa: CASSQDDRGNLAGGTDTQYF
clone_size: NA; j_call: TRBJ2-4; v_call: TRBV19; d_call: NA; cdr3_nt: TGTGCCAGTAGTATAAGGGGCGACAACAAAAACATTCAGTACTTC; cdr3_aa: CASSIRGDNKNIQYF
clone_size: NA; j_call: TRBJ2-4; v_call: TRBV25-1; d_call: NA; cdr3_nt: TGTGCCAGCAGTGGTCTTGAAAACATTCAGTACTTC; cdr3_aa: CASSGLENIQYF
clone_size: NA; j_call: TRBJ1-1; v_call: TRBV5-1; d_call: NA; cdr3_nt: TGCGCCAGCAGCTTGGCCTTCACAGGGATGAACACTGAAGCTTTCTTT; cdr3_aa: CASSLAFTGMNTEAFF
clone_size: NA; j_call: TRBJ1-2; v_call: TRBV10-1; d_call: NA; cdr3_nt: TGCGCCAGCAGTGAAAGACGGGAGTCCTATGGCTACACCTTC; cdr3_aa: CASSERRESYGYTF
clone_size: NA; j_call: TRBJ2-3; v_call: TRBV11-2; d_call: TRBD2; cdr3_nt: TGTGCCAGCAGCTCAGGGACTAGCGAACTTACAGATACGCAGTATTTT; cdr3_aa: CASSSGTSELTDTQYF
clone_size: NA; j_call: TRBJ2-5; v_call: TRBV7-8; d_call: TRBD2; cdr3_nt: TGTGCCAGCAGCTTAGGGGGTAGCGGGAGCTACGCAGCCACAGGGAGGACCCAGTACTTC; cdr3_aa: CASSLGGSGSYAATGRTQYF